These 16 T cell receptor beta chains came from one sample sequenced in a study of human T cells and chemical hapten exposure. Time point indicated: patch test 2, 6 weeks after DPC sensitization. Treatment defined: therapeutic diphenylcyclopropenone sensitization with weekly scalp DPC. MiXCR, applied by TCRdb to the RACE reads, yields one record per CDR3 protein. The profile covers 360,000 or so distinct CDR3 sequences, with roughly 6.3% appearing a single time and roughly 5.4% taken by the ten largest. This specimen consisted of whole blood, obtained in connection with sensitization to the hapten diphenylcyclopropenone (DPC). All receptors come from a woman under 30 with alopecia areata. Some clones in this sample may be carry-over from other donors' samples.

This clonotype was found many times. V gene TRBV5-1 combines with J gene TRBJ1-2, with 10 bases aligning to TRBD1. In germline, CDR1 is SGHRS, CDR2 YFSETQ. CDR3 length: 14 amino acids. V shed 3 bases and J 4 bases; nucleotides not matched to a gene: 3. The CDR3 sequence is CASSSGQGSYGYTF. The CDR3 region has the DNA TGCGCCAGCAGCTCGGGACAGGGGAGCTATGGCTACACCTTC.

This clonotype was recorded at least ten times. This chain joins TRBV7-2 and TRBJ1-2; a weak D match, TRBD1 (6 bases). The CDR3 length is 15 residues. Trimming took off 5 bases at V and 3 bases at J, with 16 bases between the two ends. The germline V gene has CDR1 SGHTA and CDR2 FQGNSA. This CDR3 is CASSPQGKLDYGYTF. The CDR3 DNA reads TGTGCCAGCAGCCCGCAGGGGAAGCTCGACTATGGCTACACCTTC.

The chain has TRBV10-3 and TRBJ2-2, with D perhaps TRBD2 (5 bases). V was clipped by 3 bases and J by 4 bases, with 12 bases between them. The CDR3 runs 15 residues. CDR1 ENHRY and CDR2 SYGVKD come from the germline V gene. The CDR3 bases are TGTGCCATCAGTGAACGGGGTTCGCCCACCGGGGAGCTGTTTTTT. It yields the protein CAISERGSPTGELFF.

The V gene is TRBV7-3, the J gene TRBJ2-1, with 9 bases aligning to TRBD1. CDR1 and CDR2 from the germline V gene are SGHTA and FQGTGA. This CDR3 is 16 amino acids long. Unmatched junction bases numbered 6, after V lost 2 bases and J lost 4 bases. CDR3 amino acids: CASSLAGQGSYNEQFF. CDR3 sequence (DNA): TGTGCCAGCAGCTTAGCGGGACAGGGATCGTACAATGAGCAGTTCTTC.

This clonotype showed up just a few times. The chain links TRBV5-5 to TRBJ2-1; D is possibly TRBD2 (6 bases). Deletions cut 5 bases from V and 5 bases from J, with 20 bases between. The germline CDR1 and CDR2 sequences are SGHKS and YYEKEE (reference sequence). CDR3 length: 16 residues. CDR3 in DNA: TGTGCCAGCAGACAACCGGGACTTCGAGAAAACAATGAGCAGTTCTTC. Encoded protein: CASRQPGLRENNEQFF.

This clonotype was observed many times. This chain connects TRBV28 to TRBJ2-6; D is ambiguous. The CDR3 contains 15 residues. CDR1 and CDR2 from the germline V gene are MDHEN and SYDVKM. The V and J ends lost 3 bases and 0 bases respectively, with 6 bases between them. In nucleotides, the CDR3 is TGTGCCAGCAGTTTTGGTGTCTCTGGGGCCAACGTCCTGACTTTC. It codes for CASSFGVSGANVLTF.

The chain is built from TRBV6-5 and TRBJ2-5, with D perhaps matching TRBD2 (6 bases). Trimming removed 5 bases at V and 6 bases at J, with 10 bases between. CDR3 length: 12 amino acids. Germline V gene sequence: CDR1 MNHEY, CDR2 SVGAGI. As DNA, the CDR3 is TGTGCCAGCAGTCGGGACTCGAAGACCCAGTACTTC. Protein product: CASSRDSKTQYF.

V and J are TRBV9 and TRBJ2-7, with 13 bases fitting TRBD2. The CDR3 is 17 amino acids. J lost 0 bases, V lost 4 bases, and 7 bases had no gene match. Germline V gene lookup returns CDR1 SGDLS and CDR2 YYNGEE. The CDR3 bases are TGTGCCAGCAGCCCCTGGACTAGCGGGGGACCCTCCTACGAGCAGTACTTC. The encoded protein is CASSPWTSGGPSYEQYF.

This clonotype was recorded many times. CDR3 nucleotide sequence: TGTGCCAGCAGTGAAGAAGGGGCCGACCTCGTAGATACGCAGTATTTT. Translating gives CASSEEGADLVDTQYF. The rearrangement links TRBV2 to TRBJ2-3; maybe TRBD1 (5 bases). With 1 base removed from V and 5 bases from J, the gap between germline ends came to 16 bases. The CDR3 extends over 16 amino acids. CDR1 SNHLY and CDR2 FYNNEI come from the germline V gene. The entire variable domain, with the rest obtained from reference TRBV2 and TRBJ2-3, is as follows: EPEVTQTPSHQVTQMGQEVILRCVPISNHLYFYWYRQILGQKVEFLVSFYNNEISEKSEIFDDQFSVERPDGSNFTLKIRSTKLEDSAMYFCASSEEGADLVDTQYFGPGTRLTVL.

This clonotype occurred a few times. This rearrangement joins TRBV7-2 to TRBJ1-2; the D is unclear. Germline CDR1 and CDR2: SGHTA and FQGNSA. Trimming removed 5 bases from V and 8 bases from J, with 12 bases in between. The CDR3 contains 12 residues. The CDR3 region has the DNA TGTGCCAGCAGCCCCCTCCCCGGCGGCTACACCTTC. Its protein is CASSPLPGGYTF.

The CDR3 sequence: CSVDSIRPGETNEKLFF. The CDR3 nucleotides are TGCAGCGTTGACTCAATTAGGCCAGGCGAGACTAATGAAAAACTGTTTTTT. This chain links TRBV29-1 with TRBJ1-4; D gene uncertain. This CDR3 is built from 17 residues. V was trimmed by 3 bases and J by 2 bases, leaving 19 bases between them. Germline V gene lookup returns CDR1 SQVTM and CDR2 ANQGSEA.

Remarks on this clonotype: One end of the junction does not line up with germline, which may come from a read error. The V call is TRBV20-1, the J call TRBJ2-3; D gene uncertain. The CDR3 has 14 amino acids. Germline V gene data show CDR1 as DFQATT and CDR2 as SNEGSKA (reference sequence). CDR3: CSVPAPTGTDTQYF. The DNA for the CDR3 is TGCAGTGTCCCGGCTCCAACGGGCACGGATACGCAGTATTTT.

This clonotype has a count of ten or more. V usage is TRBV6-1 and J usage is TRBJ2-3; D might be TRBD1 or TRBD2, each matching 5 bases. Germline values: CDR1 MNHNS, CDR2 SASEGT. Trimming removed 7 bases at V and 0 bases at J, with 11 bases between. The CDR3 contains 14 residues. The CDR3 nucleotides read TGTGCCAGCACGGGGCTAGAAAGCACAGATACGCAGTATTTT. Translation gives CASTGLESTDTQYF.

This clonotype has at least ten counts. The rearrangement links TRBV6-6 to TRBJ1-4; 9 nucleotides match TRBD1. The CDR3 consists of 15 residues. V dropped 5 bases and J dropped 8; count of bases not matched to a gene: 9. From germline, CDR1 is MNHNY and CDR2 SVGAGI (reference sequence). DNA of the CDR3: TGTGCCAGCAGTAACCCCGGACAGGGGAGCGAAAAACTGTTTTTT. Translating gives CASSNPGQGSEKLFF.

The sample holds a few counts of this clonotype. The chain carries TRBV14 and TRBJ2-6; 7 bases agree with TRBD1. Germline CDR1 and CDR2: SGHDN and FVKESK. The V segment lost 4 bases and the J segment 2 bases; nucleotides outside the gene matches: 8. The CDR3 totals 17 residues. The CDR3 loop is CASSLPRRGPGANVLTF. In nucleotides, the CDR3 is TGTGCCAGCAGCCTCCCGAGAAGGGGGCCTGGGGCCAACGTCCTGACTTTC.

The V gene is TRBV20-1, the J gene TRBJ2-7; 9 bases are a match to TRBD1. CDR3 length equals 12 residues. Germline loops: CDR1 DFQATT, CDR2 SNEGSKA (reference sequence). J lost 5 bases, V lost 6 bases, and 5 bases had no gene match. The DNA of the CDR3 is TGCAGTGCAGGACAGGGGAACCACGAGCAGTACTTC. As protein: CSAGQGNHEQYF.